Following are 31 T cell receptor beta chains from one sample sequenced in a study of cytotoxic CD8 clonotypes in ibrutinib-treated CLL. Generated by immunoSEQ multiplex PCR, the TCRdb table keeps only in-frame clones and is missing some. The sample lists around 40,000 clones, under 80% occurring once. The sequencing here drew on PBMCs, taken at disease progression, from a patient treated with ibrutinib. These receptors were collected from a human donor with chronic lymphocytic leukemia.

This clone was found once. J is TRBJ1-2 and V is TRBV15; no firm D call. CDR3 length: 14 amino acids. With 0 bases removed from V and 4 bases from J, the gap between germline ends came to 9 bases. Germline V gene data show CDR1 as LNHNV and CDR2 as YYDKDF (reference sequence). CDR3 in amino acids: CATSRDTQVYGYTF. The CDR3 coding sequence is TGTGCCACCAGCAGAGATACGCAAGTCTATGGCTACACCTTC.

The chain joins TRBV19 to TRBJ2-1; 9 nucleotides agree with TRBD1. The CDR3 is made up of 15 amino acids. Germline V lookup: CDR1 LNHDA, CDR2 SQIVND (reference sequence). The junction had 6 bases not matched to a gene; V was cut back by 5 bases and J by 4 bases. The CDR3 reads CASSVTGGRYNEQFF. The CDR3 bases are TGTGCCAGTAGTGTCACAGGGGGCCGTTACAATGAGCAGTTCTTC.

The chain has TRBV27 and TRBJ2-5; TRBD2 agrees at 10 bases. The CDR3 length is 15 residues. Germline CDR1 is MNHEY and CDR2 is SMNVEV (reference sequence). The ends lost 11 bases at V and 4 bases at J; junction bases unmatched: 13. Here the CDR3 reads CASTRSLAGVETQYF. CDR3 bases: TGTGCCTCCACTCGGAGTCTAGCGGGAGTAGAGACCCAGTACTTC.

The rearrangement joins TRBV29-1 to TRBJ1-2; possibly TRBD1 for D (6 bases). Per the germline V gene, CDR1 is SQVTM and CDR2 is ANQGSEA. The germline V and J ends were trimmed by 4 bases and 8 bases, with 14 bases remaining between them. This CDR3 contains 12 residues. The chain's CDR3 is CSVAGGERGYTF. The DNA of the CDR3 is TGCAGCGTTGCGGGGGGCGAACGGGGCTACACCTTC.

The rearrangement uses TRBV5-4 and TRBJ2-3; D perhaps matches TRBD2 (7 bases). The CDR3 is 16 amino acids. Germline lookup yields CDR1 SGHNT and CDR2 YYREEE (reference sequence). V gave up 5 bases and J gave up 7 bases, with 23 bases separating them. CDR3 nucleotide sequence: TGTGCCAGCAGAGAGAGGCGAGGGGGGGCCCGGTATACGCAGTATTTT. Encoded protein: CASRERRGGARYTQYF.

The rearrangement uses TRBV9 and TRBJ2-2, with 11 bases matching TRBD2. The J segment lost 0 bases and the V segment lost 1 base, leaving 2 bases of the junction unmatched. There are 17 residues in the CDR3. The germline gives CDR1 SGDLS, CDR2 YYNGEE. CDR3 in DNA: TGTGCCAGCAGCGTATGGACTAGCGGGCCGAACACCGGGGAGCTGTTTTTT. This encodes CASSVWTSGPNTGELFF.

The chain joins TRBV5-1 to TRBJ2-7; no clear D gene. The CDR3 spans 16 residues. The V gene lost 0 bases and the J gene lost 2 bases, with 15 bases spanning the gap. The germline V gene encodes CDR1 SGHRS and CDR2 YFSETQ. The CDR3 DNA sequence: TGCGCCAGCAGCTTGGCTAGTACTCATAAAACCTACGAGCAGTACTTC. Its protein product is CASSLASTHKTYEQYF.

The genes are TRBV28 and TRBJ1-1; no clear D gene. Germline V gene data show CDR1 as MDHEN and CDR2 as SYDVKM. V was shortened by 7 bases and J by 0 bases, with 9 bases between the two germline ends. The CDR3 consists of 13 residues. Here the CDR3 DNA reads TGTGCCAGCAAGACCGATATGAACACTGAAGCTTTCTTT. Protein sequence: CASKTDMNTEAFF.

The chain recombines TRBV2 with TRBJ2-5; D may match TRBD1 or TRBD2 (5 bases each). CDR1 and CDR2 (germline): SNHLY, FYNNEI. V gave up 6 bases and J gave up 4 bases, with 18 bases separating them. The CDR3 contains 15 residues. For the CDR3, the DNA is TGTGCCAGCAGCGCAGGGACCGAACACCTAGAGACCCAGTACTTC. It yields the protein CASSAGTEHLETQYF.

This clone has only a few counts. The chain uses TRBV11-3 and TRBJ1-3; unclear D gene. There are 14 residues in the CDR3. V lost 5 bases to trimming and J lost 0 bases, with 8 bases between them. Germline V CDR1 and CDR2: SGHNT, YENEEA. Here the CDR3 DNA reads TGTGCCAGCAGCCCGACAAACTCTGGAAACACCATATATTTT. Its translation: CASSPTNSGNTIYF.

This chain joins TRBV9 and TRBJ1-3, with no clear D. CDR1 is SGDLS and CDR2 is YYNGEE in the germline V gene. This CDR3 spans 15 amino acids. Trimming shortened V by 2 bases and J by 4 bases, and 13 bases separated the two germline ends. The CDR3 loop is CASSVDQAQGNTIYF. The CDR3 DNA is TGTGCCAGCAGCGTTGATCAGGCTCAGGGAAACACCATATATTTT.

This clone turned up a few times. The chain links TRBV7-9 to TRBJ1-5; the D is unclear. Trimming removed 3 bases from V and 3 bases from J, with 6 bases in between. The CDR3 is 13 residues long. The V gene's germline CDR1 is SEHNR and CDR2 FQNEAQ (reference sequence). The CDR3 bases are TGTGCCAGCAGCTTGGCTCTCAATCAGCCCCAGCATTTT. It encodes CASSLALNQPQHF.

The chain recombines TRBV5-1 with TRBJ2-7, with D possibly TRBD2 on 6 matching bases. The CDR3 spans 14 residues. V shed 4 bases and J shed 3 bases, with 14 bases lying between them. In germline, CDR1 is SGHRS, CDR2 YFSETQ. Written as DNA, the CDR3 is TGCGCCAGCAGCGGAAGGGTGGGGGGCTACGAGCAGTACTTC. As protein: CASSGRVGGYEQYF.

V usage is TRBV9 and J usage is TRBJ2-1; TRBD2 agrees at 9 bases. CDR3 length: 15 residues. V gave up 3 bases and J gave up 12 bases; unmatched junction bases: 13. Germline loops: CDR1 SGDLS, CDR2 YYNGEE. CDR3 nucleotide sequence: TGTGCCAGCAGCGCCTCTAGCGGGACCCCACTATGGCAGTTCTTC. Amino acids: CASSASSGTPLWQFF.

The CDR3 DNA is TGTGCCAGCAGTTACACGGGGGGGATCTCTGGAAACACCATATATTTT. Translation gives CASSYTGGISGNTIYF. The chain couples TRBV6-5 to TRBJ1-3; D is perhaps TRBD1 (5 bases). CDR1 and CDR2 from the germline V gene are MNHEY and SVGAGI. Trimming cost V 2 bases and J 0 bases, with 11 bases left between them. The CDR3 is 16 amino acids.

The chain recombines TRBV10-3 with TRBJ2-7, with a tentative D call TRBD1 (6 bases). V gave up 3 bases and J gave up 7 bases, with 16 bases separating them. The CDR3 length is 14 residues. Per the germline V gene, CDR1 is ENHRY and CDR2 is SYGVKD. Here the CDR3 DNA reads TGTGCCATCAGTGAAAGGGACACTGCCAGGGAGCAGTACTTC. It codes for CAISERDTAREQYF.

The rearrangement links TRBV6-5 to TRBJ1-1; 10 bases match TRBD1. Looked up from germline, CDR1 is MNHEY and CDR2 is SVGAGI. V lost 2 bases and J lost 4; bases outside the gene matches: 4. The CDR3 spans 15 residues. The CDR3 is CASSYAGQGITEAFF. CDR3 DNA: TGTGCCAGCAGTTACGCGGGACAGGGGATCACTGAAGCTTTCTTT.

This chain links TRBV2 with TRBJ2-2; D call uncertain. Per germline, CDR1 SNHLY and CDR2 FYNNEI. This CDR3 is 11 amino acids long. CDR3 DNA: TGTGCTGGCGGATGGACCGGGGAGCTGTTTTTT. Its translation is CAGGWTGELFF.

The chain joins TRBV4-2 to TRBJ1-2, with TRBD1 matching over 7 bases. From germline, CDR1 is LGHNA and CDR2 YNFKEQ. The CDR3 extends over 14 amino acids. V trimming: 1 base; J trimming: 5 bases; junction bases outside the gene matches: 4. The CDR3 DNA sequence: TGTGCCAGCAGCCAAGCAGGGACAGAATATGGCTACACCTTC. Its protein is CASSQAGTEYGYTF.

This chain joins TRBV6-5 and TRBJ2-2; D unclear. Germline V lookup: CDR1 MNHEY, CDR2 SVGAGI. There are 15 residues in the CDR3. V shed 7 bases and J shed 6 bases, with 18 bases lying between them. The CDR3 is CASTQASGYAGELFF. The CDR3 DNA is TGTGCCAGCACCCAAGCGTCTGGGTACGCCGGGGAGCTGTTTTTT.

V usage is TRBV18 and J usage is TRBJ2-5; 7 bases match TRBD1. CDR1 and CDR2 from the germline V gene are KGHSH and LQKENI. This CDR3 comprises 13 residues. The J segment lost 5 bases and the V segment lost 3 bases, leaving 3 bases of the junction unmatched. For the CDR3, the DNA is TGTGCCAGCTCACCCTTGGGACAGGAGACCCAGTACTTC. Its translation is CASSPLGQETQYF.

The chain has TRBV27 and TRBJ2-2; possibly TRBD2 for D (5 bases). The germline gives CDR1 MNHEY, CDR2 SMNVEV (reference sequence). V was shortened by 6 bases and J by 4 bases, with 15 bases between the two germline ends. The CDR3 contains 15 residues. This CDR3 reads CASRVRARGTGELFF. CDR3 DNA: TGTGCCAGCAGGGTAAGGGCTCGGGGCACCGGGGAGCTGTTTTTT.

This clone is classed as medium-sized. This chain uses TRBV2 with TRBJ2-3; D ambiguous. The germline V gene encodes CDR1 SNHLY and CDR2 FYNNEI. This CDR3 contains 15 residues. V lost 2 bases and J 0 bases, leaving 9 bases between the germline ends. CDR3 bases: TGTGCCAGCAGTGAATGGTTCGGGAGCACAGATACGCAGTATTTT. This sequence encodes CASSEWFGSTDTQYF.

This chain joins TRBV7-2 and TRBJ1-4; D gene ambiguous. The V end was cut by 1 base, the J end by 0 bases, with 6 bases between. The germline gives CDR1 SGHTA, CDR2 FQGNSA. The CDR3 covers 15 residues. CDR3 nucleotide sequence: TGTGCCAGCAGCTTAGACAGCGCAACTAATGAAAAACTGTTTTTT. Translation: CASSLDSATNEKLFF.

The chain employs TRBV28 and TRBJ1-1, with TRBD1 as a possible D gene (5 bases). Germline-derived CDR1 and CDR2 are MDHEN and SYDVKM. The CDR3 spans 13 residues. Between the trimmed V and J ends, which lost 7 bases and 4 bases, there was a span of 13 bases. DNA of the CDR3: TGTGCCAGCACCCAGGCCGGGGGCACTGAAGCTTTCTTT. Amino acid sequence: CASTQAGGTEAFF.

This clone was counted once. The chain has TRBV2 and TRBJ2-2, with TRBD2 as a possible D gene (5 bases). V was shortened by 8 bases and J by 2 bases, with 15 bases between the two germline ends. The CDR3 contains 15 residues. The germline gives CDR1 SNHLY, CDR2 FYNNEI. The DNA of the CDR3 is TGTGCCAGCTCCCCCCGCCGGGGAAACACCGGGGAGCTGTTTTTT. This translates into CASSPRRGNTGELFF.

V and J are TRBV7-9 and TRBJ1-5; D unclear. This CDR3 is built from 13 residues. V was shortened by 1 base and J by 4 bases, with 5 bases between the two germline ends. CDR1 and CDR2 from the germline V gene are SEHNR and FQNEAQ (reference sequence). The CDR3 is CASSLVENQPQHF. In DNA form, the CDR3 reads TGTGCCAGCAGCTTAGTGGAAAATCAGCCCCAGCATTTT. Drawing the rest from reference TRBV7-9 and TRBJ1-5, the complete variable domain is DTGVSQNPRHKITKRGQNVTFRCDPISEHNRLYWYRQTLGQGPEFLTYFQNEAQLEKSRLLSDRFSAERPKGSFSTLEIQRTEQGDSAMYLCASSLVENQPQHFGDGTRLSIL.

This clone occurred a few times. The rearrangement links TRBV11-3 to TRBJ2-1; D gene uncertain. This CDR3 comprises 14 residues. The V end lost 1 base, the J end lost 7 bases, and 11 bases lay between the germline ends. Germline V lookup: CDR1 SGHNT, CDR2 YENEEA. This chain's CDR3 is CASSLGPVVNEQFF. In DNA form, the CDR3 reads TGTGCCAGCAGCTTAGGACCGGTGGTTAATGAGCAGTTCTTC.

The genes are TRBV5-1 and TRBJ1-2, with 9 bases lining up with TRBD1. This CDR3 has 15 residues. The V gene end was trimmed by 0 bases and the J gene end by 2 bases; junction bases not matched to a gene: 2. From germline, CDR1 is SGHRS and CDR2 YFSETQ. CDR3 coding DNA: TGCGCCAGCAGCTTGGCCGGGACAGGGAACTATGGCTACACCTTC. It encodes CASSLAGTGNYGYTF.

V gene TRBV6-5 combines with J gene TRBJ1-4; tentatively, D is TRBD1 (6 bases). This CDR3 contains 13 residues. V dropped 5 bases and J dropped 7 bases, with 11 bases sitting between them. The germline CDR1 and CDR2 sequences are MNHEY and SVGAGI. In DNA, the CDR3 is TGTGCCAGCAGTAACAGGGTTGGTGAAAAACTGTTTTTT. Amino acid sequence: CASSNRVGEKLFF.

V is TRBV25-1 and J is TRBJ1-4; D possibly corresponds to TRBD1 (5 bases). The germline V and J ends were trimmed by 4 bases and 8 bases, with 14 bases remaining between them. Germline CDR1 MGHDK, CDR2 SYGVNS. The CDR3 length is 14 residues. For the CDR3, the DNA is TGTGCCAGCAGTGCAGGGCCGGTGGGGGAAAAACTGTTTTTT. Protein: CASSAGPVGEKLFF.